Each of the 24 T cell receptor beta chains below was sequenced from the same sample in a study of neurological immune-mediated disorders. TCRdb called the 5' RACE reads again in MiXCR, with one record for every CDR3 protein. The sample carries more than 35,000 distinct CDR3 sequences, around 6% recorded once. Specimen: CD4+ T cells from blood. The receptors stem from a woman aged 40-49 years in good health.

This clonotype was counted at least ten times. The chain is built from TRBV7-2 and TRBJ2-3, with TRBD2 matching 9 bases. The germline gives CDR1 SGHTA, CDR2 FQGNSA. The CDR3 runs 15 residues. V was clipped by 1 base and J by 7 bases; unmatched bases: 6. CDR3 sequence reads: CASSLDSGSWNTQYF. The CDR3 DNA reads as TGTGCCAGCAGCTTAGATAGCGGGAGTTGGAATACGCAGTATTTT.

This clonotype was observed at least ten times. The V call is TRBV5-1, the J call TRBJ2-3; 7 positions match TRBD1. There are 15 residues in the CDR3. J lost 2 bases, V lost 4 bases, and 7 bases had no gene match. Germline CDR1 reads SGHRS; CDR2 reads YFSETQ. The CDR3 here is CASSQDRIPTDTQYF. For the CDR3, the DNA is TGCGCCAGCAGCCAGGACAGGATCCCCACAGATACGCAGTATTTT.

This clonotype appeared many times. DNA for the CDR3: TGTGCCAGCACCTTGGACTATAGCTCCTACAATGAGCAGTTCTTC. Amino acid sequence: CASTLDYSSYNEQFF. V is TRBV11-1 and J is TRBJ2-1; possible D gene TRBD2, 6 bases. The germline V gene encodes CDR1 SGHAT and CDR2 FQDESV (reference sequence). Deletions cut 7 bases from V and 0 bases from J, with 13 bases between. The CDR3 runs to 15 residues.

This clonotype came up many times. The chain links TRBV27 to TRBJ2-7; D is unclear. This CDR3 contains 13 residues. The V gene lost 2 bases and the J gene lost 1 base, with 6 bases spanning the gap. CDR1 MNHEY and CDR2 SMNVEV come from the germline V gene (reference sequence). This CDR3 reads CASSLAGSYEQYF. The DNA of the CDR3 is TGTGCCAGCAGTTTAGCAGGATCCTACGAGCAGTACTTC.

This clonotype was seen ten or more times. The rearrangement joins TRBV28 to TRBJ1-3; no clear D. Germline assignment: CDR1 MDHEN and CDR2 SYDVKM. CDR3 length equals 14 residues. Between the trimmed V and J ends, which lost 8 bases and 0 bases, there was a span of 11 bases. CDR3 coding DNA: TGTGCCAGCTTGGAGATGAGCTCTGGAAACACCATATATTTT. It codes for CASLEMSSGNTIYF.

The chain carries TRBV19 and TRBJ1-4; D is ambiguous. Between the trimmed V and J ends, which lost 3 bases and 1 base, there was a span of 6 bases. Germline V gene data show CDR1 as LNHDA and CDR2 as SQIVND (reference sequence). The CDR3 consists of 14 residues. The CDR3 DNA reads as TGTGCCAGTAGTATCGGAGTAACTAATGAAAAACTGTTTTTT. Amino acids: CASSIGVTNEKLFF.

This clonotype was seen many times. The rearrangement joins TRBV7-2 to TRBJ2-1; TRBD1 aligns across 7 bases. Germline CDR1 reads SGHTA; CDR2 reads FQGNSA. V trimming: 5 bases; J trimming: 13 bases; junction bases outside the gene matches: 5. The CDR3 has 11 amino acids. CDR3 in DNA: TGTGCCAGCAGCCAAAGACAGGGACAGTTCTTC. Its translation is CASSQRQGQFF.

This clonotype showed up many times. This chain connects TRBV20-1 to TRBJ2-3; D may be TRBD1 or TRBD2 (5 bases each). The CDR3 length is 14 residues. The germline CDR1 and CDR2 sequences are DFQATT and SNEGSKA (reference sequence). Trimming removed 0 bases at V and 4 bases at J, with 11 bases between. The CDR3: CSARDGTSPDTQYF. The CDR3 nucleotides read TGCAGTGCTAGAGATGGGACCTCCCCAGATACGCAGTATTTT.

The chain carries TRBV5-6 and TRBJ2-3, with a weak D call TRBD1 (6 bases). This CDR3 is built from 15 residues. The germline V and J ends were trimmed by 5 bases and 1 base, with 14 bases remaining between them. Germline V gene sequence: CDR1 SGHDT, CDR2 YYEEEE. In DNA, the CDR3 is TGTGCCAGCAGTTTCGGCCGACAGGGCACAGATACGCAGTATTTT. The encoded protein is CASSFGRQGTDTQYF.

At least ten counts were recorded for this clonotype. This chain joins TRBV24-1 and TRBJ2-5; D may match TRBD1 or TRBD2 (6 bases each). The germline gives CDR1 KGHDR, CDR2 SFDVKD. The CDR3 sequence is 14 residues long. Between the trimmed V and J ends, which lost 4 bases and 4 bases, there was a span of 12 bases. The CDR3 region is CATSDPSGAETQYF. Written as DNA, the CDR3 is TGTGCCACCAGTGACCCCTCGGGGGCAGAGACCCAGTACTTC.

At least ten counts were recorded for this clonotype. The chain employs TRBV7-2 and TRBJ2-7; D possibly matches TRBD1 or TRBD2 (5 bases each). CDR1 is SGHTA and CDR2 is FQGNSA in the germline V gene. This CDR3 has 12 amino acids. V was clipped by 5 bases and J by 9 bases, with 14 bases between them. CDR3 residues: CASSLGLQGQYF. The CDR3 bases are TGTGCCAGCAGCCTTGGACTTCAGGGGCAGTACTTC. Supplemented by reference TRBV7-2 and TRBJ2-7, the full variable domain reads GAGVSQSPSNKVTEKGKDVELRCDPISGHTALYWYRQSLGQGLEFLIYFQGNSAPDKSGLPSDRFSAERTGGSVSTLTIQRTQQEDSAVYLCASSLGLQGQYFGPGTRLTVT.

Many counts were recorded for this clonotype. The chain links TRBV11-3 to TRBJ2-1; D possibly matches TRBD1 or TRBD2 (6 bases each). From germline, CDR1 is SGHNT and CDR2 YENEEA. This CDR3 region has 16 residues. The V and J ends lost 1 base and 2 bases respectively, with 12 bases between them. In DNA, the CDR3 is TGTGCCAGCAGCTTAGCCGGCGGGACAACCTACAATGAGCAGTTCTTC. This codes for CASSLAGGTTYNEQFF.

For the CDR3, the DNA is TGCGCCAGCAGCTTGGAGGGGACCGCCCGTGAGCAGTTCTTC. Amino acid sequence: CASSLEGTAREQFF. The J gene is TRBJ2-1, the V gene TRBV5-1; D is perhaps TRBD1 or TRBD2 (5 bases each). Germline values: CDR1 SGHRS, CDR2 YFSETQ. This CDR3 has 14 residues. Trimming removed 0 bases at V and 9 bases at J, with 13 bases between.

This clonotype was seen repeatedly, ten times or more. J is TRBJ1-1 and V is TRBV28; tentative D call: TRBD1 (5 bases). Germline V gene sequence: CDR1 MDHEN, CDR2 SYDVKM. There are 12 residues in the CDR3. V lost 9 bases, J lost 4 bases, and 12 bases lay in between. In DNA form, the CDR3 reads TGTGCCAGTTACGGGGCAATCACTGAAGCTTTCTTT. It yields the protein CASYGAITEAFF.

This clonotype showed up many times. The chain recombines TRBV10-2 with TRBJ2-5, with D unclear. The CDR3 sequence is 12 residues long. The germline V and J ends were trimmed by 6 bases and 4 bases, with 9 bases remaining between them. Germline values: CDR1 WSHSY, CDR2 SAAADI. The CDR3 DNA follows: TGCGCCAGCAGCCAGACGGGAGAGACCCAGTACTTC. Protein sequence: CASSQTGETQYF.

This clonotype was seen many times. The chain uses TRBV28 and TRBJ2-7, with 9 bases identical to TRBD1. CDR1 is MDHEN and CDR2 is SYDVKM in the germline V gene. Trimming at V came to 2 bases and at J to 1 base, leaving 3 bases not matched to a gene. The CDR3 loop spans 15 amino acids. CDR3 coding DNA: TGTGCCAGCAGTTTACTGGGACAGGGATCCTACGAGCAGTACTTC. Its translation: CASSLLGQGSYEQYF.

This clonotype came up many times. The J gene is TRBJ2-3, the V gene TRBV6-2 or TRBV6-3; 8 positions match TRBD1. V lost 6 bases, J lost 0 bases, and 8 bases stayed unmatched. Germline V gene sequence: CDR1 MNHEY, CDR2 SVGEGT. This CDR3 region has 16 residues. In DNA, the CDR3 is TGTGCCAGCAGACGGGGGACAGGAACTAGCACAGATACGCAGTATTTT. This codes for CASRRGTGTSTDTQYF.

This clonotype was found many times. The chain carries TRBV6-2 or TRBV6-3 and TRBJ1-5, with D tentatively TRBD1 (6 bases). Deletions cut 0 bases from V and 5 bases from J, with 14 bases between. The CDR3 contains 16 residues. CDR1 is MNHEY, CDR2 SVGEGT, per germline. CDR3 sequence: CASSYSRGRVDQPQHF. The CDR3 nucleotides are TGTGCCAGCAGTTACTCACGGGGGCGAGTAGATCAGCCCCAGCATTTT.

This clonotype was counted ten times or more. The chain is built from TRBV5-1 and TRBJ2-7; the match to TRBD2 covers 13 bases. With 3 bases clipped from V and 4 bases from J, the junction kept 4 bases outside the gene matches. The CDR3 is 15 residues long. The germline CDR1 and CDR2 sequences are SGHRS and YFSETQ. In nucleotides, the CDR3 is TGCGCCAGCAGCTGGGGACTAGCGGGGAAGTACGAGCAGTACTTC. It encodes CASSWGLAGKYEQYF.

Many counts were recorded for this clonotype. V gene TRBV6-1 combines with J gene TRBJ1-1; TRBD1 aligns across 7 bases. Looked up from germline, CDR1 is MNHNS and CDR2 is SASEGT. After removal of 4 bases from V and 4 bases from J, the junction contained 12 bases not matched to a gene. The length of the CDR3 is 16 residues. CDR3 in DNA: TGTGCCAGCAGTGCGCTACAGGGGCTGTCTGGCACTGAAGCTTTCTTT. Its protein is CASSALQGLSGTEAFF.

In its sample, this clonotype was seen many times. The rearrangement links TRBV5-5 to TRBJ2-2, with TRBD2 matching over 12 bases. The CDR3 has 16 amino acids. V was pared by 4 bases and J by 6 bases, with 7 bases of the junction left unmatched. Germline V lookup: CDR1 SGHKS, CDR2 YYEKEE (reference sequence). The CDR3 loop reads CASSITSGRPSGELFF. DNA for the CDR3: TGTGCCAGCAGCATAACTAGCGGGAGGCCATCCGGGGAGCTGTTTTTT.

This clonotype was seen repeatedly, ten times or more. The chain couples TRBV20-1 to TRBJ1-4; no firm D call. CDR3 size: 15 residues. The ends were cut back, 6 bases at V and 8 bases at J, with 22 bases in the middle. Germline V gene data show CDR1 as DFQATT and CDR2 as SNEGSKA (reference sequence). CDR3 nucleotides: TGCAGTGCACCTAGGATAGGTCCCGGGGTGGAAAAACTGTTTTTT. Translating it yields CSAPRIGPGVEKLFF.

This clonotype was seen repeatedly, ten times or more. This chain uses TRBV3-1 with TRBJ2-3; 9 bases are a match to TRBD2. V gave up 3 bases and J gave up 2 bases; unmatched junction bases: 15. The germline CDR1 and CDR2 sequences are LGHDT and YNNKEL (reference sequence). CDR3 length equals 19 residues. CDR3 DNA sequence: TGTGCCAGCAGCCAGCTCGGTATTGGGCGGGAGGGCCCCACAGATACGCAGTATTTT. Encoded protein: CASSQLGIGREGPTDTQYF.

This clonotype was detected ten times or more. CDR3 nucleotides: TGTGCCAGCACGAAAGCGAGATCGAACACTGAAGCTTTCTTT. Residues: CASTKARSNTEAFF. The rearrangement uses TRBV7-2 and TRBJ1-1; D unresolved. The germline V gene encodes CDR1 SGHTA and CDR2 FQGNSA. The CDR3 is 14 residues long. Trimming cost V 7 bases and J 1 base, with 13 bases left between them.